The 17 T cell receptor beta chains given below trace back to one sample, sequenced in a study of beta chain features in type 1 diabetes (dated by TCRdb to the late 2010s). Library generation was performed with the immunoSEQ multiplex PCR assay. All of the isolated RNA was reverse transcribed with the High Capacity cDNA Reverse Transcription Kit, so expressed TCRB transcripts were sequenced. The table comes from immuneACCESS by way of TCRdb, which keeps in-frame sequences with V and J called. Part of the clones is missing from these tables; in studies checked, under half for an unresolved V gene and the rest for unknown reasons. The sample table lists over 300,000 clones, 8% of them with a count of one. The top ten hold around 0.45% of the sample. Sequencing was done on a sample of central memory CD4+ T cells from blood. The receptors were sampled from a woman in her late teens or twenties in good health.

This clone was found a few times. Other DNA sequences in the sample encode the same CDR3. The J gene is TRBJ2-3, the V gene TRBV28; unclear D gene. With 1 base removed from V and 6 bases from J, the gap between germline ends came to 5 bases. The CDR3 contains 12 residues. The germline CDR1 and CDR2 sequences are MDHEN and SYDVKM. The CDR3 spells CASSLLSDTQYF. DNA for the CDR3: TGTGCCAGCAGTTTATTATCCGATACGCAGTATTTT. The variable domain in full, completed from reference TRBV28 and TRBJ2-3, reads DVKVTQSSRYLVKRTGEKVFLECVQDMDHENMFWYRQDPGLGLRLIYFSYDVKMKEKGDIPEGYSVSREKKERFSLILESASTNQTSMYLCASSLLSDTQYFGPGTRLTVL.

This clone has a count of ten or more. Germline is not matched at one junction end, which may reflect a read error. The chain joins TRBV28 to TRBJ1-1, with D possibly being TRBD1 (5 bases). The CDR3 spans 17 residues. The V gene's germline CDR1 is MDHEN and CDR2 SYDVKM. CDR3 loop: CASRLWKLGQGNTEAFF. In DNA form, the CDR3 reads TGTGCCAGCAGATTATGGAAGTTGGGGCAGGGGAACACTGAAGCTTTCTTT. Full variable domain (outside the CDR3, taken from reference TRBV28 and TRBJ1-1): DVKVTQSSRYLVKRTGEKVFLECVQDMDHENMFWYRQDPGLGLRLIYFSYDVKMKEKGDIPEGYSVSREKKERFSLILESASTNQTSMYLCASRLWKLGQGNTEAFFGQGTRLTVV.

This chain uses TRBV2 with TRBJ2-7; 7 positions agree with TRBD2. CDR3 length: 13 amino acids. Germline assignment: CDR1 SNHLY and CDR2 FYNNEI. Trimming at V came to 8 bases and at J to 1 base, leaving 5 bases not matched to a gene. CDR3 coding DNA: TGTGCCAGCGAGCGGGATCTTTCCTACGAGCAGTACTTC. Protein: CASERDLSYEQYF. The full variable domain, completed using reference TRBV2 and TRBJ2-7, is EPEVTQTPSHQVTQMGQEVILRCVPISNHLYFYWYRQILGQKVEFLVSFYNNEISEKSEIFDDQFSVERPDGSNFTLKIRSTKLEDSAMYFCASERDLSYEQYFGPGTRLTVT.

This clone was counted between two and nine times. The chain combines TRBV5-6 with TRBJ1-1; D may be TRBD1 (5 bases). Trimming took 4 bases from V and 0 from J, leaving 10 bases between them. Germline loops: CDR1 SGHDT, CDR2 YYEEEE. The CDR3 length is 14 residues. In DNA form, the CDR3 reads TGTGCCAGCAGCCCGTTGACAGTGAACACTGAAGCTTTCTTT. Encoded protein: CASSPLTVNTEAFF.

This clone occurred a few times. The chain has TRBV13 and TRBJ2-7; tentatively, D is TRBD2 (6 bases). V was clipped by 5 bases and J by 1 base, with 21 bases between them. This CDR3 is built from 17 residues. The germline V gene encodes CDR1 PRHDT and CDR2 FYEKMQ (reference sequence). In DNA, the CDR3 is TGTGCCAGCAGCCACTTAGGGCCCGGCGGGACTTCCTACGAGCAGTACTTC. Its protein product is CASSHLGPGGTSYEQYF.

This clone was seen more than once but under ten times. The chain joins TRBV5-6 to TRBJ1-2, with a tentative D call TRBD1 (5 bases). The CDR3 has 12 residues. The germline gives CDR1 SGHDT, CDR2 YYEEEE. The V end was cut by 4 bases, the J end by 6 bases, with 10 bases between. CDR3 loop: CASSVRADGYTF. CDR3 nucleotide sequence: TGTGCCAGCAGCGTCAGGGCGGATGGCTACACCTTC. Full variable domain (rest looked up from reference TRBV5-6 and TRBJ1-2): DAGVTQSPTHLIKTRGQQVTLRCSPKSGHDTVSWYQQALGQGPQFIFQYYEEEERQRGNFPDRFSGHQFPNYSSELNVNALLLGDSALYLCASSVRADGYTFGSGTRLTVV.

In this sample, this clone turned up a few times. This chain uses TRBV2 with TRBJ2-3, with D tentatively TRBD2 (6 bases). The CDR3 consists of 14 residues. Per germline, CDR1 SNHLY and CDR2 FYNNEI. V lost 7 bases to trimming and J lost 0 bases, with 11 bases between them. The CDR3 coding sequence is TGTGCCAGCACCGGACTAACAAGCACAGATACGCAGTATTTT. Translating gives CASTGLTSTDTQYF.

CDR3 bases: TGCGCCAGCAGCTGGGCCGGGACAGAAGGGGAGACCCAGTACTTC. This translates into CASSWAGTEGETQYF. The rearrangement links TRBV5-1 to TRBJ2-5; 7 bases agree with TRBD1. The junction had 10 bases not matched to a gene; V was cut back by 3 bases and J by 5 bases. Germline CDR1 SGHRS, CDR2 YFSETQ. This CDR3 is 15 amino acids long.

This clone was detected a few times. V is TRBV27 and J is TRBJ1-2; TRBD1 matches at 8 bases. Germline CDR1 MNHEY, CDR2 SMNVEV (reference sequence). The J segment lost 4 bases and the V segment lost 6 bases, leaving 4 bases of the junction unmatched. The CDR3 runs to 13 residues. This CDR3 is CASRGQGPYGYTF. The CDR3, as DNA: TGTGCCAGCAGAGGACAGGGACCCTATGGCTACACCTTC.

This clone has ten or more counts. The rearrangement uses TRBV7-3 and TRBJ1-1; D remains ambiguous. The CDR3 loop spans 13 amino acids. With 5 bases removed from V and 0 bases from J, the gap between germline ends came to 7 bases. Germline CDR1 is SGHTA and CDR2 is FQGTGA. The CDR3 nucleotides are TGTGCCAGCAGCATGGACTTGAACACTGAAGCTTTCTTT. Encoded protein: CASSMDLNTEAFF. Filled out from reference TRBV7-3 and TRBJ1-1, the complete variable domain reads GAGVSQTPSNKVTEKGKYVELRCDPISGHTALYWYRQSLGQGPEFLIYFQGTGAADDSGLPNDRFFAVRPEGSVSTLKIQRTERGDSAVYLCASSMDLNTEAFFGQGTRLTVV.

As for this clone: Other DNA sequences from this sample encode an identical CDR3 as well. The chain couples TRBV11-2 to TRBJ2-7; D is perhaps TRBD1 (7 bases). The germline gives CDR1 SGHAT, CDR2 FQNNGV. V shed 3 bases and J shed 0 bases, with 15 bases lying between them. This CDR3 is built from 16 residues. This chain's CDR3 is CASSLGGRGPSYEQYF. DNA of the CDR3: TGTGCCAGCAGCTTGGGGGGTAGGGGGCCCTCCTACGAGCAGTACTTC.

The gene calls are TRBV7-2 and TRBJ1-1; D is possibly TRBD1 (6 bases). There are 13 residues in the CDR3. Germline V gene sequence: CDR1 SGHTA, CDR2 FQGNSA. V was pared by 3 bases and J by 6 bases, with 11 bases between. The chain's CDR3 is CASSFKGGPEAFF. The CDR3 DNA follows: TGTGCCAGCAGCTTTAAGGGGGGACCTGAAGCTTTCTTT.

In DNA form, the CDR3 reads TGTGCCAGCAGCTTAAGCCGCTTGACTAGCGGGAGACAAGAGACCCAGTACTTC. The encoded protein is CASSLSRLTSGRQETQYF. This chain uses TRBV7-9 with TRBJ2-5; 12 bases are shared with TRBD2. The J segment lost 2 bases and the V segment lost 2 bases, leaving 9 bases of the junction unmatched. This CDR3 spans 18 amino acids. Germline CDR1 and CDR2: SEHNR and FQNEAQ (reference sequence).

This clone was observed a handful of times. The V call is TRBV27, the J call TRBJ2-1; 7 nucleotides line up with TRBD2. There are 17 residues in the CDR3. Germline lookup yields CDR1 MNHEY and CDR2 SMNVEV (reference sequence). The J segment lost 2 bases and the V segment lost 3 bases, leaving 10 bases of the junction unmatched. The CDR3 here is CASSFLLSGNTYNEQFF. Here the CDR3 DNA reads TGTGCCAGCAGTTTCCTGCTAAGCGGGAATACCTACAATGAGCAGTTCTTC.

The chain has TRBV19 and TRBJ1-2; no definite D call. The V gene's germline CDR1 is LNHDA and CDR2 SQIVND (reference sequence). The V gene lost 9 bases and the J gene lost 2 bases, with 13 bases spanning the gap. CDR3 length equals 13 residues. CDR3 sequence reads: CASHSTGNYGYTF. The CDR3 nucleotides read TGTGCCAGCCACTCGACGGGGAACTATGGCTACACCTTC.

In its sample, this clone was seen a few times. The CDR3 reads CASSWTEQETQYF. CDR3 coding DNA: TGTGCCAGCAGTTGGACAGAACAAGAGACCCAGTACTTC. The V gene is TRBV6-6, the J gene TRBJ2-5, with D possibly matching TRBD1 (6 bases). Germline values: CDR1 MNHNY, CDR2 SVGAGI (reference sequence). The CDR3 length is 13 residues. V dropped 4 bases and J dropped 2 bases, with 8 bases sitting between them.

In this sample, this clone turned up a few times. V is TRBV6-1 and J is TRBJ1-1; D remains ambiguous. The CDR3 length is 12 residues. Germline loops: CDR1 MNHNS, CDR2 SASEGT. Trimming left V 9 bases short and J 6 bases short, with 14 bases between. The CDR3 protein is CASRPFSSEAFF. In DNA form, the CDR3 reads TGTGCCAGTCGACCGTTCAGTTCTGAAGCTTTCTTT.